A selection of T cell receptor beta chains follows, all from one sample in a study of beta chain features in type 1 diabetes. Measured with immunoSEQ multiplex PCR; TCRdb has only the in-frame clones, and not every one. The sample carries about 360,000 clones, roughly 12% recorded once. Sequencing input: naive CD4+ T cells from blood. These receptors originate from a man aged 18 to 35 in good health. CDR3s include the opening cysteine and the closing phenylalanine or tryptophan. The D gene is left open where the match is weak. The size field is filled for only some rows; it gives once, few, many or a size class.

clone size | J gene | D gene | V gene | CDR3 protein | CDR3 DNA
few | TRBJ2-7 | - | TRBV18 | CASSPNTFIQDSHPYEQYF | TGTGCCAGCTCACCTAATACATTTATCCAGGACAGCCATCCCTACGAGCAGTACTTC
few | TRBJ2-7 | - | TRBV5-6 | CASSWEYEQYF | TGTGCCAGCAGCTGGGAGTACGAGCAGTACTTC
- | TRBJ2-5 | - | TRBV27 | CASSYSRNQETQYF | TGTGCCAGCAGTTACTCGAGAAACCAAGAGACCCAGTACTTC
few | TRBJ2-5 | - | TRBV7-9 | CASSLWSADQETQYF | TGTGCCAGCAGCTTATGGTCTGCGGACCAAGAGACCCAGTACTTC
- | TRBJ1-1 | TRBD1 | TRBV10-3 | CAISHPGQGHSEAFF | TGTGCCATCAGCCACCCAGGACAGGGCCACTCCGAAGCTTTCTTT
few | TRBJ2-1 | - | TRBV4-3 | CASSQVSGRNEQFF | TGCGCCAGCAGCCAGGTTAGTGGTCGCAATGAGCAGTTCTTC
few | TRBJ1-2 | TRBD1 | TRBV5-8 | CASSYSGGEGYGYTF | TGTGCCAGCAGCTACTCAGGGGGCGAAGGGTATGGCTACACCTTC
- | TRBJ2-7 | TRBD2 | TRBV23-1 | CASSLGGLAATRPSYEQYF | TGCGCCAGCAGTCTGGGAGGACTAGCGGCCACTAGACCTTCCTACGAGCAGTACTTC
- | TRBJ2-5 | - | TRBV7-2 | CASSLDWDISTQYF | TGTGCCAGCAGCTTAGACTGGGACATTTCGACCCAGTACTTC
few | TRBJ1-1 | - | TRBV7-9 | CASSFKPVYGNTEAFF | TGTGCCAGCAGCTTTAAACCCGTCTACGGGAACACTGAAGCTTTCTTT
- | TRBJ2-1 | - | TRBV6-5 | CASSYGSGWEVEQFF | TGTGCCAGCAGTTACGGTTCAGGCTGGGAGGTTGAGCAGTTCTTC
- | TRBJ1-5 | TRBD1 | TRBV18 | CASSPWTGDQPQHF | TGTGCCAGCTCACCTTGGACAGGGGACCAGCCCCAGCATTTT
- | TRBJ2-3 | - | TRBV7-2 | CASSLNPVSTDTQYF | TGTGCCAGCAGCTTAAATCCGGTCAGCACAGATACGCAGTATTTT
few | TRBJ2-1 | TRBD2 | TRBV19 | CGAGRGSYNEQFF | TGTGGCGCCGGGAGGGGTTCTTACAATGAGCAGTTCTTC
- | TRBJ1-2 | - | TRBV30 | CAWSDLGGNYGYTF | TGTGCCTGGAGTGACTTGGGAGGTAACTATGGCTACACCTTC
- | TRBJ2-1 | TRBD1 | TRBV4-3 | CASSQDLSGTGGVFNEQFF | TGCGCCAGCAGCCAAGATCTATCGGGGACAGGGGGCGTTTTCAATGAGCAGTTCTTC
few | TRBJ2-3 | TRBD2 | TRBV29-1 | CSVEGREGNTQYF | TGCAGCGTTGAAGGGCGGGAGGGCAATACGCAGTATTTT
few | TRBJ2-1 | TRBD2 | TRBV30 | CAWSTGTNYNEQFF | TGTGCCTGGAGCACCGGGACTAACTACAATGAGCAGTTCTTC
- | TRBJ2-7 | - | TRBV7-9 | CASSSLLLQHEQYF | TGTGCCAGCAGCTCCCTATTACTTCAACACGAGCAGTACTTC
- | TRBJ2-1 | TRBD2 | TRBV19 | CASSPQAGGTYNEQFF | TGTGCCAGTAGTCCCCAAGCGGGAGGGACCTACAATGAGCAGTTCTTC